The 21 T cell receptor beta chains below come from one sample, sequenced in a study of blood T cell repertoires in COVID-19. Method: immunoSEQ multiplex PCR; TCRdb's copy keeps in-frame clones and lacks some. The sample holds about 220,000 clones, 88% seen once. Sequences were obtained from PBMCs or T cells enriched from blood (not recorded which). Receptors originate from a woman aged 25 to 39 who had recovered from COVID-19.

V gene TRBV7-9 combines with J gene TRBJ2-7, with 8 bases aligning to TRBD2. There are 17 residues in the CDR3. Losses at the gene ends were 3 bases for V and 0 bases for J; bases not matched to a gene: 10. Germline V gene sequence: CDR1 SEHNR, CDR2 FQNEAQ (reference sequence). CDR3 sequence reads: CASSLGSSGVLSYEQYF. The CDR3 DNA reads as TGTGCCAGCAGCTTGGGAAGTAGCGGGGTTCTCTCCTACGAGCAGTACTTC.

CDR3 nucleotide sequence: TGCGCCAGCAGCCAAGATATGACTGTTGAGCAGTTCTTC. It is translated as CASSQDMTVEQFF. The rearrangement uses TRBV4-3 and TRBJ2-1; D is ambiguous. The germline V gene encodes CDR1 LGHNA and CDR2 YSLEER. With 0 bases removed from V and 9 bases from J, the gap between germline ends came to 9 bases. CDR3 length: 13 residues.

The V gene is TRBV7-2, the J gene TRBJ2-1; TRBD2 aligns across 9 bases. The junction had 3 bases not matched to a gene; V was cut back by 2 bases and J by 4 bases. The CDR3 sequence is 15 residues long. Germline assignment: CDR1 SGHTA and CDR2 FQGNSA. The CDR3 nucleotides are TGTGCCAGCAGCTTACTAGCGGGGTTATACAATGAGCAGTTCTTC. Protein sequence: CASSLLAGLYNEQFF.

The chain employs TRBV19 and TRBJ1-1; 7 nucleotides agree with TRBD1. The CDR3 totals 16 residues. V shed 6 bases, J shed 2 bases, and the junction held 12 bases outside the gene matches. Germline loops: CDR1 LNHDA, CDR2 SQIVND (reference sequence). CDR3: CASRPPGGLLNTEAFF. For the CDR3, the DNA is TGTGCCAGTAGACCCCCAGGGGGGCTTCTCAACACTGAAGCTTTCTTT.

V usage is TRBV4-2 and J usage is TRBJ1-3; D possibly corresponds to TRBD1 (6 bases). The CDR3 contains 16 residues. V was clipped by 5 bases and J by 4 bases, with 18 bases between them. The germline gives CDR1 LGHNA, CDR2 YNFKEQ. The CDR3 nucleotides are TGTGCCAGCAGCGCCCACAGGGAATCGGAGGGAAACACCATATATTTT. It translates to CASSAHRESEGNTIYF.

The chain recombines TRBV11-2 with TRBJ1-1; no reliable D call. CDR1 is SGHAT, CDR2 FQNNGV, per germline. The CDR3 length is 13 residues. V lost 5 bases and J lost 4, with 11 bases in between. The DNA of the CDR3 is TGTGCCAGCAGCCCCTACGGTGGCACTGAAGCTTTCTTT. As protein: CASSPYGGTEAFF.

The table lists this clone with a count of one. This sequence joins TRBV7-2 and TRBJ2-5, with D perhaps matching TRBD1 (5 bases). The CDR3 is 14 amino acids. Germline CDR1 reads SGHTA; CDR2 reads FQGNSA. Trimming took 2 bases from V and 2 from J, leaving 9 bases between them. The CDR3 sequence: CASSLRQTQETQYF. The CDR3 nucleotides are TGTGCCAGCAGCTTAAGACAGACTCAAGAGACCCAGTACTTC.

The gene calls are TRBV19 and TRBJ2-2; weak D call: TRBD2 (6 bases). V was trimmed by 6 bases and J by 1 base, leaving 6 bases between them. Germline V gene lookup returns CDR1 LNHDA and CDR2 SQIVND (reference sequence). The CDR3 totals 13 residues. The DNA of the CDR3 is TGTGCCAGTAGCGGGGGGAACACCGGGGAGCTGTTTTTT. This codes for CASSGGNTGELFF.

The chain is built from TRBV3-1 (or the pseudogene TRBV3-2) and TRBJ1-3; 10 bases match TRBD1. The CDR3 spans 15 residues. V was pared by 4 bases and J by 5 bases, with 5 bases of the junction left unmatched. CDR1 is LGHDT, CDR2 YNNKEL, per germline (reference sequence). The CDR3 sequence: CASSPTGGERNTIYF. CDR3 bases: TGTGCCAGCAGCCCGACAGGGGGCGAACGAAACACCATATATTTT.

The rearrangement links TRBV18 to TRBJ2-7; D possibly corresponds to TRBD1 (6 bases). CDR1 is KGHSH, CDR2 LQKENI, per germline. V was cut by 0 bases and J by 0 bases, with 12 bases left in between. CDR3 length equals 16 residues. The chain's CDR3 is CASSPPRGLGSYEQYF. The CDR3 nucleotides are TGTGCCAGCTCACCACCCAGGGGTTTGGGCTCCTACGAGCAGTACTTC.

The chain uses TRBV7-6 and TRBJ1-1; D not resolved. Trimming pared 1 base from V and 0 bases from J, leaving 12 bases between. The germline gives CDR1 SGHVS, CDR2 FNYEAQ. The CDR3 loop spans 16 amino acids. CDR3 region: CASSLEGGFMNTEAFF. In DNA form, the CDR3 reads TGTGCCAGCAGCTTAGAAGGAGGCTTTATGAACACTGAAGCTTTCTTT. The full variable domain, with the rest looked up from reference TRBV7-6 and TRBJ1-1, is GAGVSQSPRYKVTKRGQDVALRCDPISGHVSLYWYRQALGQGPEFLTYFNYEAQQDKSGLPNDRFSAERPEGSISTLTIQRTEQRDSAMYRCASSLEGGFMNTEAFFGQGTRLTVV.

This clone was recorded only once. J is TRBJ2-2 and V is TRBV11-3; TRBD1 matches 9 bases. Germline CDR1 is SGHNT and CDR2 is YENEEA. The V and J ends lost 5 bases and 6 bases, in that order; junction bases with no gene match: 13. This CDR3 comprises 17 residues. CDR3 sequence (DNA): TGTGCCAGCAGCCCCGGGACAGGGACCCCCTCGGCCGGGGAGCTGTTTTTT. Protein product: CASSPGTGTPSAGELFF.

This sequence joins TRBV7-9 and TRBJ1-2, with 8 bases that match TRBD1. With 5 bases clipped from V and 4 bases from J, the junction kept 6 bases outside the gene matches. The CDR3 loop spans 14 amino acids. CDR1 and CDR2 from the germline V gene are SEHNR and FQNEAQ (reference sequence). CDR3 sequence reads: CASSPSTGGYGYTF. In DNA form, the CDR3 reads TGTGCCAGCAGCCCCTCTACAGGGGGCTATGGCTACACCTTC.

This CDR3 is CASSFGGTDTQYF. In DNA, the CDR3 is TGTGCCAGCAGCTTCGGGGGCACAGATACGCAGTATTTT. The chain employs TRBV11-3 and TRBJ2-3; D is perhaps TRBD2 (5 bases). From germline, CDR1 is SGHNT and CDR2 YENEEA. There are 13 residues in the CDR3. Trimming left V 3 bases short and J 1 base short, with 5 bases between.

The J gene is TRBJ1-1, the V gene TRBV27, with TRBD1 matching over 8 bases. This CDR3 spans 13 amino acids. With 5 bases clipped from V and 6 bases from J, the junction kept 5 bases outside the gene matches. Germline lookup yields CDR1 MNHEY and CDR2 SMNVEV (reference sequence). CDR3 residues: CASSIQGAAEAFF. The CDR3 coding sequence is TGTGCCAGCAGTATCCAGGGGGCCGCTGAAGCTTTCTTT.

The chain recombines TRBV7-9 with TRBJ1-1; no clear D gene. There are 14 residues in the CDR3. Deletions cut 2 bases from V and 1 base from J, with 8 bases between. Germline CDR1 and CDR2: SEHNR and FQNEAQ (reference sequence). CDR3 in amino acids: CASSLRGSNTEAFF. The CDR3 nucleotides are TGTGCCAGCAGCTTACGGGGTTCGAACACTGAAGCTTTCTTT.

This clone has a handful of counts. The V call is TRBV3-1 (or the pseudogene TRBV3-2), the J call TRBJ2-7; TRBD2 agrees at 10 bases. The CDR3 is 14 amino acids. The J segment lost 3 bases and the V segment lost 2 bases, leaving 1 base of the junction unmatched. Germline values: CDR1 LGHDT, CDR2 YNNKEL (reference sequence). The CDR3 reads CASSQTSGDYEQYF. As DNA, the CDR3 is TGTGCCAGCAGCCAAACTAGCGGGGACTACGAGCAGTACTTC.

The chain is built from TRBV4-2 and TRBJ2-7, with D unclear. The V gene's germline CDR1 is LGHNA and CDR2 YNFKEQ. V was trimmed by 4 bases and J by 6 bases, leaving 16 bases between them. The CDR3 is 14 amino acids. The CDR3 DNA reads as TGTGCCAGCAGCCGCCTTAAGGAGTTGGGCGAGCAGTACTTC. The encoded protein is CASSRLKELGEQYF.

The rearrangement joins TRBV6-5 to TRBJ2-7; 7 bases line up with TRBD2. The V gene's germline CDR1 is MNHEY and CDR2 SVGAGI. Trimming cost V 0 bases and J 6 bases; bases outside gene matches: 8. The CDR3 consists of 15 residues. For the CDR3, the DNA is TGTGCCAGCAGTTACTCGAACCTAGCGGATCGCGAGCAGTACTTC. As protein: CASSYSNLADREQYF.

The chain uses TRBV15 and TRBJ2-1, with 13 bases fitting TRBD2. The ends lost 3 bases at V and 0 bases at J; junction bases unmatched: 5. Per the germline V gene, CDR1 is LNHNV and CDR2 is YYDKDF (reference sequence). The CDR3 covers 18 residues. The CDR3 is CATSRGLAGSRSYNEQFF. In DNA form, the CDR3 reads TGTGCCACCAGCAGGGGACTAGCGGGGAGTCGCTCCTACAATGAGCAGTTCTTC.

The chain couples TRBV11-3 to TRBJ2-5; a possible D gene is TRBD1 (6 bases). The CDR3 runs 15 residues. Germline V lookup: CDR1 SGHNT, CDR2 YENEEA. V lost 5 bases to trimming and J lost 7 bases, with 20 bases between them. DNA for the CDR3: TGTGCCAGCAGCCACAGGGTAGTGGGGTACGGGACCCAGTACTTC. Protein product: CASSHRVVGYGTQYF.